Following are 12 T cell receptor beta chains from one sample sequenced in a study of T-cell reconstitution after alpha-beta-depleted transplantation in children. Preparation of the TCRbeta library involved a method that used unique molecular identifiers. TCRdb re-called the PCR reads through MiXCR, storing one row per CDR3 protein. The profile shows some 500,000 distinct CDR3 sequences, 30% to 35% of them singletons. The sequencing used PBMCs from the stem cell graft donor, collected from the stem cell graft. The receptors were gathered from a human donor who donated a stem cell graft to a child with aplastic anemia.

This clonotype was observed a handful of times. The rearrangement links TRBV11-2 to TRBJ1-2, with D perhaps TRBD1 (6 bases). Germline assignment: CDR1 SGHAT and CDR2 FQNNGV. Trimming took off 2 bases at V and 6 bases at J, with 25 bases between the two ends. This CDR3 has 18 amino acids. The CDR3 here is CASSLFGRGRTATDGYTF. The CDR3 DNA reads TGTGCCAGCAGCTTATTTGGTCGGGGGCGGACAGCCACCGATGGCTACACCTTC.

This clonotype has only a few counts. The genes are TRBV12-3 or TRBV12-4 and TRBJ2-1; D tentatively fits TRBD1 or TRBD2 (6 bases each). The CDR3 spans 17 residues. Trimming took off 7 bases at V and 3 bases at J, with 22 bases between the two ends. The CDR3 DNA reads as TGTGCCAGCACCAAGGGCGGGGCCGGGACAAACTACAATGAGCAGTTCTTC. Amino acid sequence: CASTKGGAGTNYNEQFF.

The rearrangement joins TRBV20-1 to TRBJ2-7; 11 nucleotides line up with TRBD2. The junction had 10 bases not matched to a gene; V was cut back by 6 bases and J by 3 bases. In germline, CDR1 is DFQATT, CDR2 SNEGSKA (reference sequence). The CDR3 covers 15 residues. The CDR3 here is CSATLLAGVGYEQYF. The CDR3 bases are TGCAGTGCCACATTACTAGCGGGAGTAGGCTACGAGCAGTACTTC.

The J gene is TRBJ2-4, the V gene TRBV18; tentative D call: TRBD2 (5 bases). Per germline, CDR1 KGHSH and CDR2 LQKENI. The CDR3 length is 15 residues. V shed 0 bases and J shed 3 bases, with 9 bases lying between them. DNA of the CDR3: TGTGCCAGCTCACCACCAGAGGGCAACAAAAACATTCAGTACTTC. Translating it yields CASSPPEGNKNIQYF. Combining the CDR3 with reference TRBV18 and TRBJ2-4 gives the whole variable domain NAGVMQNPRHLVRRRGQEARLRCSPMKGHSHVYWYRQLPEEGLKFMVYLQKENIIDESGMPKERFSAEFPKEGPSILRIQQVVRGDSAAYFCASSPPEGNKNIQYFGAGTRLSVL.

This clonotype came up a few times. The genes are TRBV7-2 and TRBJ2-3; TRBD2 matches at 12 bases. The CDR3 runs 17 residues. J was trimmed by 4 bases and V by 2 bases; bases with no gene match: 7. Germline CDR1 SGHTA, CDR2 FQGNSA. The CDR3 nucleotides are TGTGCCAGCAGCTTAATACTAGCGGGAGGTTTTGCAGATACGCAGTATTTT. It translates to CASSLILAGGFADTQYF.

The chain uses TRBV24-1 and TRBJ2-1, with 10 bases identical to TRBD2. Germline CDR1 KGHDR, CDR2 SFDVKD. CDR3 size: 15 residues. The V segment lost 9 bases and the J segment 6 bases; nucleotides outside the gene matches: 10. CDR3 residues: CATGSLAGATNEQFF. DNA of the CDR3: TGTGCCACCGGATCTCTAGCGGGAGCCACCAATGAGCAGTTCTTC.

The J gene is TRBJ2-7, the V gene TRBV6-1; TRBD2 matches 12 bases. V lost 7 bases to trimming and J lost 4 bases; unmatched junction nucleotides: 8. Germline V gene sequence: CDR1 MNHNS, CDR2 SASEGT. The length of the CDR3 is 15 residues. This chain's CDR3 is CASTLAGGPSYEQYF. CDR3 DNA: TGTGCCAGCACCCTAGCGGGAGGGCCGTCATACGAGCAGTACTTC.

The CDR3 DNA reads TGCAGCGTTGAAAGGACTAGCGGGAGGACCTACAATGAGCAGTTCTTC. It yields the protein CSVERTSGRTYNEQFF. The genes are TRBV29-1 and TRBJ2-1; 14 bases fit TRBD2. V shed 2 bases and J 2 bases; nucleotides not matched to a gene: 2. Germline loops: CDR1 SQVTM, CDR2 ANQGSEA. CDR3 length: 16 amino acids.

V gene TRBV10-3 combines with J gene TRBJ1-1; D is undetermined. Trimming took off 0 bases at V and 1 base at J, with 6 bases between the two ends. The CDR3 length is 14 residues. Germline assignment: CDR1 ENHRY and CDR2 SYGVKD. CDR3 sequence (DNA): TGTGCCATCAGTGAGTCGCGGAAGAACACTGAAGCTTTCTTT. Protein product: CAISESRKNTEAFF.

J is TRBJ2-7 and V is TRBV20-1; unclear D gene. CDR1 and CDR2 (germline): DFQATT, SNEGSKA (reference sequence). V dropped 0 bases and J dropped 7 bases, with 16 bases sitting between them. This CDR3 spans 14 amino acids. CDR3 protein: CSARDQERSGEQYF. The CDR3 DNA sequence: TGCAGTGCTAGAGATCAGGAGAGGTCAGGTGAGCAGTACTTC.

The chain carries TRBV4-3 and TRBJ2-3; the D is unclear. V lost 3 bases, J lost 0 bases, and 13 bases lay in between. CDR1 is LGHNA and CDR2 is YSLEER in the germline V gene. The CDR3 extends over 16 amino acids. CDR3 sequence reads: CASSHFQTGSTDTQYF. DNA for the CDR3: TGCGCCAGCAGCCATTTTCAAACCGGGAGCACAGATACGCAGTATTTT.

There are a few counts of this clonotype. The chain combines TRBV12-3 or TRBV12-4 with TRBJ2-1; 7 nucleotides align to TRBD2. The CDR3 is made up of 13 amino acids. Trimming at V came to 8 bases and at J to 6 bases, leaving 7 bases not matched to a gene. This CDR3 is CASCGRRGNEQFF. The CDR3 nucleotides are TGTGCCAGCTGCGGGAGACGGGGCAATGAGCAGTTCTTC.